One and the same sample provided the 17 T cell receptor beta chains below, sequenced in a study of shared clonotypes between healthy human individuals. The data were produced by immunoSEQ multiplex PCR, yet TCRdb's version contains in-frame clones alone and is incomplete. This table holds hundreds of thousands of clones, around 74% found once. The sample consisted of memory CD4+ T cells sorted from blood. This sample's subset: CD45RA-negative fraction. These receptors all come from a woman in her thirties in good health.

The chain employs TRBV19 and TRBJ2-1, with 14 nucleotides matching TRBD2. The length of the CDR3 is 16 residues. The germline gives CDR1 LNHDA, CDR2 SQIVND (reference sequence). Trimming at V came to 7 bases and at J to 10 bases, leaving 12 bases not matched to a gene. CDR3 loop: CASIKSGTSGSNEQFF. CDR3 bases: TGTGCCAGTATCAAATCCGGGACTAGCGGGAGTAACGAGCAGTTCTTC.

This clone was seen once. This sequence joins TRBV5-1 and TRBJ2-1, with D possibly TRBD2 on 6 matching bases. V was shortened by 4 bases and J by 9 bases, with 17 bases between the two germline ends. Germline CDR1 SGHRS, CDR2 YFSETQ. The CDR3 covers 14 residues. The CDR3 reads CASSPLGAGGEQFF. The DNA of the CDR3 is TGCGCCAGCAGCCCGTTGGGAGCGGGTGGTGAGCAGTTCTTC.

The rearrangement links TRBV19 to TRBJ2-2, with TRBD1 identical over 7 bases. Trimming at V came to 4 bases and at J to 4 bases, leaving 3 bases not matched to a gene. The CDR3 is made up of 14 amino acids. Germline V gene sequence: CDR1 LNHDA, CDR2 SQIVND (reference sequence). CDR3 bases: TGTGCCAGTAGTAGTGACAGGGCCACCGGGGAGCTGTTTTTT. Translated: CASSSDRATGELFF.

The rearrangement joins TRBV28 to TRBJ1-1; D not resolved. Trimming stripped 7 bases from V and 0 bases from J, with 9 bases between. Germline CDR1 is MDHEN and CDR2 is SYDVKM. The CDR3 is 13 amino acids. The CDR3 DNA sequence: TGTGCCAGCATTGGTGTAATGAACACTGAAGCTTTCTTT. Protein product: CASIGVMNTEAFF.

Only one count was recorded for this clone. The gene calls are TRBV28 and TRBJ2-3, with D possibly being TRBD1 (5 bases). Trimming took off 5 bases at V and 0 bases at J, with 12 bases between the two ends. This CDR3 comprises 15 residues. Germline CDR1 reads MDHEN; CDR2 reads SYDVKM. DNA for the CDR3: TGTGCCAGCAGTCCCAGTCGGACAAGCACAGATACGCAGTATTTT. Amino acid sequence: CASSPSRTSTDTQYF.

The chain is built from TRBV6-1 and TRBJ1-1, with 8 bases that match TRBD1. V lost 3 bases, J lost 4 bases, and 7 bases stayed unmatched. CDR3 length: 15 residues. In germline, CDR1 is MNHNS, CDR2 SASEGT. DNA for the CDR3: TGTGCCAGCAGTGACCCCCCGGACAGGGCCACTGAAGCTTTCTTT. This codes for CASSDPPDRATEAFF.

The chain combines TRBV7-6 with TRBJ2-7, with 7 bases aligning to TRBD1. The germline CDR1 and CDR2 sequences are SGHVS and FNYEAQ. The CDR3 is made up of 14 amino acids. V was clipped by 5 bases and J by 4 bases; unmatched bases: 8. The CDR3 region is CASSPWDRVYEQYF. Here the CDR3 DNA reads TGTGCCAGCAGCCCCTGGGACAGAGTGTACGAGCAGTACTTC.

The chain is built from TRBV25-1 and TRBJ1-5; 7 bases match TRBD1. The CDR3 covers 13 residues. Trimming took 5 bases from V and 5 from J; bases not matched to a gene: 3. The germline gives CDR1 MGHDK, CDR2 SYGVNS. The CDR3 DNA follows: TGTGCCAGCAGTAAGACAGGGTATCAGCCCCAGCATTTT. As protein: CASSKTGYQPQHF. Together with reference TRBV25-1 and TRBJ1-5, the CDR3 gives the full variable domain: EADIYQTPRYLVIGTGKKITLECSQTMGHDKMYWYQQDPGMELHLIHYSYGVNSTEKGDLSSESTVSRIRTEHFPLTLESARPSHTSQYLCASSKTGYQPQHFGDGTRLSIL.

The rearrangement joins TRBV6-5 to TRBJ2-7, with TRBD1 matching 10 bases. Germline CDR1 is MNHEY and CDR2 is SVGAGI. The CDR3 sequence is 14 residues long. V shed 6 bases and J 2 bases; nucleotides not matched to a gene: 4. The CDR3 here is CASRLTGGTYEQYF. CDR3 DNA: TGTGCCAGCAGATTGACAGGGGGCACCTACGAGCAGTACTTC.

The CDR3 region has the DNA TGTGCCAGCAGCTCCACAGGGGGCAATCAGCCCCAGCATTTT. This gives the protein CASSSTGGNQPQHF. The chain couples TRBV7-2 to TRBJ1-5; 7 bases match TRBD1. The germline gives CDR1 SGHTA, CDR2 FQGNSA. This CDR3 has 14 amino acids. V shed 4 bases, J shed 2 bases, and the junction held 2 bases outside the gene matches.

The chain uses TRBV20-1 and TRBJ1-1; TRBD1 matches 7 bases. There are 11 residues in the CDR3. J was trimmed by 5 bases and V by 6 bases; bases with no gene match: 3. CDR1 DFQATT and CDR2 SNEGSKA come from the germline V gene (reference sequence). The CDR3 bases are TGCAGTGCCGTCAGGGGGACTGAAGCTTTCTTT. It yields the protein CSAVRGTEAFF.

CDR3 loop: CASSGAGSGANVLTF. The CDR3 coding sequence is TGTGCCAGCAGTGGCGCAGGTTCTGGGGCCAACGTCCTGACTTTC. This chain links TRBV6-5 with TRBJ2-6; no reliable D call. The V end was cut by 5 bases, the J end by 1 base, with 9 bases between. The CDR3 has 15 residues. Per germline, CDR1 MNHEY and CDR2 SVGAGI.

The chain is built from TRBV7-8 and TRBJ2-6; D may be TRBD2 (6 bases). Germline V lookup: CDR1 SGHVS, CDR2 FQNEAQ. V gave up 3 bases and J gave up 0 bases, with 15 bases separating them. This CDR3 contains 18 residues. The CDR3: CASSFGTWGSSGANVLTF. The CDR3 coding sequence is TGTGCCAGCAGCTTTGGGACTTGGGGGAGCTCTGGGGCCAACGTCCTGACTTTC.

This clone was counted between two and nine times. The V gene is TRBV7-9, the J gene TRBJ2-5; D tentatively reads TRBD1 or TRBD2 (6 bases each). CDR3 length equals 15 residues. From germline, CDR1 is SEHNR and CDR2 FQNEAQ (reference sequence). V was clipped by 0 bases and J by 6 bases, with 14 bases between them. CDR3 region: CASSLAGAEGKTQYF. The CDR3 bases are TGTGCCAGCAGCTTAGCGGGGGCGGAGGGGAAGACCCAGTACTTC.

This clone was seen only a few times. This sequence joins TRBV19 and TRBJ1-2; D call uncertain. The CDR3 spans 15 residues. The germline gives CDR1 LNHDA, CDR2 SQIVND (reference sequence). V shed 3 bases and J shed 4 bases, with 15 bases lying between them. The DNA for the CDR3 is TGTGCCAGTAGTATGTCACCGAGACCCGGCTATGGCTACACCTTC. It encodes CASSMSPRPGYGYTF.

This chain uses TRBV9 with TRBJ2-7, with 14 bases matching TRBD2. CDR3 length: 18 residues. The V and J ends lost 3 bases and 3 bases, in that order; junction bases with no gene match: 11. CDR1 and CDR2 from the germline V gene are SGDLS and YYNGEE. The CDR3 DNA follows: TGTGCCAGCAGCGGCGGGACTAGCGGGAGATTATCGGGCTACGAGCAGTACTTC. Amino acid sequence: CASSGGTSGRLSGYEQYF.

The chain employs TRBV19 and TRBJ1-5; D gene unclear. The germline CDR1 and CDR2 sequences are LNHDA and SQIVND (reference sequence). Trimming left V 8 bases short and J 4 bases short, with 9 bases between. CDR3 length: 12 residues. The CDR3 loop is CASLGWNQPQHF. The DNA for the CDR3 is TGTGCCAGTCTCGGTTGGAATCAGCCCCAGCATTTT.